These 27 T cell receptor beta chains came from one sample sequenced in a study of control samples from healthy donors and cancer patients. Sequencing used immunoSEQ multiplex PCR; TCRdb keeps in-frame clones, though not all of them. This repertoire shows roughly 450,000 clones, over 75% found once; its top ten account for 5% to 7%. What was sequenced was PBMCs. These receptors all come from a man between 35 and 55 years old with head and neck cancer.

The chain carries TRBV7-9 and TRBJ1-5; no clear D. The CDR3 loop spans 14 amino acids. Trimming shortened V by 1 base and J by 6 bases, and 10 bases separated the two germline ends. Germline CDR1 is SEHNR and CDR2 is FQNEAQ (reference sequence). Written as DNA, the CDR3 is TGTGCCAGCAGCTTAGAGGGAGGCGGTCAGCCCCAGCATTTT. Translation gives CASSLEGGGQPQHF.

The rearrangement joins TRBV5-4 to TRBJ2-2; 9 bases line up with TRBD1. V was clipped by 2 bases and J by 7 bases; unmatched bases: 6. The CDR3 runs to 15 residues. Germline CDR1 reads SGHNT; CDR2 reads YYREEE (reference sequence). The CDR3 nucleotides read TGTGCCAGCAGCTTACCGGGACAGGGTTACGGGGAGCTGTTTTTT. Protein sequence: CASSLPGQGYGELFF.

This chain links TRBV27 with TRBJ2-1; D may be TRBD1 (6 bases). V shed 2 bases and J shed 11 bases, with 16 bases lying between them. Germline V gene lookup returns CDR1 MNHEY and CDR2 SMNVEV (reference sequence). The CDR3 has 14 residues. The chain's CDR3 is CASSLVVGTHQQFF. The CDR3 nucleotides read TGTGCCAGCAGTTTAGTTGTGGGGACACACCAGCAGTTCTTC.

The chain uses TRBV27 and TRBJ2-5; tentative D call: TRBD2 (5 bases). The V gene's germline CDR1 is MNHEY and CDR2 SMNVEV (reference sequence). The CDR3 is made up of 13 amino acids. Trimming stripped 2 bases from V and 4 bases from J, with 8 bases between. Written as DNA, the CDR3 is TGTGCCAGCAGTTTACGGGGAGCAGAGACCCAGTACTTC. This encodes CASSLRGAETQYF.

This clone was observed a few times. The rearrangement links TRBV28 to TRBJ1-3, with a weak D call TRBD1 (5 bases). Looked up from germline, CDR1 is MDHEN and CDR2 is SYDVKM. V lost 6 bases to trimming and J lost 7 bases, with 16 bases between them. CDR3 length: 14 amino acids. CDR3 nucleotides: TGTGCCAGCAGGAGGGACTCTAGCTGGAACACCATATATTTT. It translates to CASRRDSSWNTIYF. The full variable domain, its missing parts supplied by reference TRBV28 and TRBJ1-3, is DVKVTQSSRYLVKRTGEKVFLECVQDMDHENMFWYRQDPGLGLRLIYFSYDVKMKEKGDIPEGYSVSREKKERFSLILESASTNQTSMYLCASRRDSSWNTIYFGEGSWLTVV.

The chain couples TRBV28 to TRBJ2-5, with 7 bases aligning to TRBD2. The CDR3 loop spans 16 amino acids. Trimming cost V 2 bases and J 6 bases; bases outside gene matches: 12. Per germline, CDR1 MDHEN and CDR2 SYDVKM. The CDR3 nucleotides are TGTGCCAGCAGTTTAATGGGCGGGAGCTTAACGAAGACCCAGTACTTC. This encodes CASSLMGGSLTKTQYF.

The CDR3 DNA reads TGTGCCAGCAGCCCAGCTTCCGGGGGAGGAAGGAACACTGAAGCTTTCTTT. It translates to CASSPASGGGRNTEAFF. The V gene is TRBV11-3, the J gene TRBJ1-1, with D maybe TRBD1 (5 bases). The CDR3 length is 17 residues. Trimming shortened V by 5 bases and J by 1 base, and 20 bases separated the two germline ends. CDR1 SGHNT and CDR2 YENEEA come from the germline V gene.

V and J are TRBV18 and TRBJ2-3; TRBD2 aligns across 8 bases. Germline V CDR1 and CDR2: KGHSH, LQKENI. With V trimmed by 5 bases and J by 7 bases, 8 bases remained unmatched. This CDR3 spans 14 amino acids. In nucleotides, the CDR3 is TGTGCCAGCTCATCGACTAGCGCCCCGAATACGCAGTATTTT. Translating gives CASSSTSAPNTQYF.

J is TRBJ2-7 and V is TRBV5-1, with TRBD2 matching over 7 bases. Germline V gene lookup returns CDR1 SGHRS and CDR2 YFSETQ. V lost 4 bases to trimming and J lost 3 bases; unmatched junction nucleotides: 7. CDR3 length equals 14 residues. The CDR3 DNA reads TGCGCCAGCAGCCCCGGGACTACCTTCTACGAGCAGTACTTC. Its translation is CASSPGTTFYEQYF.

The chain uses TRBV4-1 and TRBJ1-5, with no clear D. Germline V gene data show CDR1 as MGHRA and CDR2 as YSYEKL. V lost 1 base and J lost 3, with 10 bases in between. CDR3 size: 15 residues. The CDR3 region has the DNA TGCGCCAGCAGCCAAGCTAGGCAATTCAATCAGCCCCAGCATTTT. It codes for CASSQARQFNQPQHF.

This chain links TRBV9 with TRBJ2-7, with a tentative D call TRBD2 (6 bases). Germline V gene lookup returns CDR1 SGDLS and CDR2 YYNGEE. This CDR3 has 17 amino acids. Trimming pared 0 bases from V and 0 bases from J, leaving 16 bases between. In DNA form, the CDR3 reads TGTGCCAGCAGCGTAGGATTCGCGGCGGGGAACTCCTACGAGCAGTACTTC. Protein product: CASSVGFAAGNSYEQYF.

The J gene is TRBJ2-1, the V gene TRBV6-1, with D perhaps matching TRBD1 (6 bases). There are 16 residues in the CDR3. In germline, CDR1 is MNHNS, CDR2 SASEGT. V was clipped by 4 bases and J by 5 bases, with 18 bases between them. CDR3 region: CASSGEGQFYNNEQFF. The CDR3 DNA follows: TGTGCCAGCAGTGGGGAAGGACAGTTTTATAACAATGAGCAGTTCTTC.

The V and J genes are TRBV27 and TRBJ2-7; D not certain. The CDR3 is 14 residues long. From germline, CDR1 is MNHEY and CDR2 SMNVEV (reference sequence). V lost 5 bases to trimming and J lost 5 bases, with 16 bases between them. The CDR3 sequence: CASSPRTETHEQYF. CDR3 bases: TGTGCCAGCAGTCCGCGGACGGAGACGCACGAGCAGTACTTC.

The rearrangement links TRBV7-6 to TRBJ1-1; D unresolved. V gave up 3 bases and J gave up 1 base, with 12 bases separating them. CDR3 length: 15 amino acids. CDR1 SGHVS and CDR2 FNYEAQ come from the germline V gene. CDR3 loop: CASSLTGQANTEAFF. CDR3 in DNA: TGTGCCAGCAGCTTGACCGGGCAAGCGAACACTGAAGCTTTCTTT.

The V and J genes are TRBV27 and TRBJ2-2, with TRBD1 matching over 10 bases. The germline CDR1 and CDR2 sequences are MNHEY and SMNVEV (reference sequence). This CDR3 is 15 amino acids long. The V gene end was trimmed by 5 bases and the J gene end by 7 bases; junction bases not matched to a gene: 7. The CDR3 protein is CASSIRQGAGGELFF. CDR3 in DNA: TGTGCCAGCAGTATAAGACAGGGGGCGGGCGGGGAGCTGTTTTTT.

The genes are TRBV28 and TRBJ2-7, with D perhaps TRBD1 (6 bases). Germline V gene lookup returns CDR1 MDHEN and CDR2 SYDVKM. Deletions cut 6 bases from V and 0 bases from J, with 15 bases between. This CDR3 contains 15 residues. The CDR3 DNA reads as TGTGCCAGCAGGGCACAGGGATCTTACTCCTACGAGCAGTACTTC. As protein: CASRAQGSYSYEQYF.

This rearrangement joins TRBV7-2 to TRBJ2-1; TRBD2 matches at 9 bases. The germline V gene has CDR1 SGHTA and CDR2 FQGNSA. V shed 5 bases, J shed 4 bases, and the junction held 6 bases outside the gene matches. The CDR3 totals 15 residues. CDR3 sequence reads: CASSKTSGTYNEQFF. CDR3 coding DNA: TGTGCCAGCAGCAAGACTAGCGGTACTTACAATGAGCAGTTCTTC.

The chain uses TRBV5-6 and TRBJ2-7; TRBD1 matches 10 bases. The CDR3 covers 15 residues. Germline V gene lookup returns CDR1 SGHDT and CDR2 YYEEEE. V gave up 1 base and J gave up 2 bases; unmatched junction bases: 3. In nucleotides, the CDR3 is TGTGCCAGCAGCTTGATGGACAGGGGGACCTACGAGCAGTACTTC. Residues: CASSLMDRGTYEQYF. The complete variable domain, with remaining parts taken from reference TRBV5-6 and TRBJ2-7, reads DAGVTQSPTHLIKTRGQQVTLRCSPKSGHDTVSWYQQALGQGPQFIFQYYEEEERQRGNFPDRFSGHQFPNYSSELNVNALLLGDSALYLCASSLMDRGTYEQYFGPGTRLTVT.

The chain joins TRBV9 to TRBJ2-4; D is possibly TRBD1 (7 bases). CDR3 length: 16 amino acids. The V end lost 3 bases, the J end lost 9 bases, and 22 bases lay between the germline ends. Germline V gene lookup returns CDR1 SGDLS and CDR2 YYNGEE. CDR3 sequence reads: CASSAGGGSGVGIQYF. CDR3 bases: TGTGCCAGCAGCGCCGGAGGGGGCTCTGGGGTTGGCATTCAGTACTTC. The full variable domain, completed using reference TRBV9 and TRBJ2-4, is DSGVTQTPKHLITATGQRVTLRCSPRSGDLSVYWYQQSLDQGLQFLIQYYNGEERAKGNILERFSAQQFPDLHSELNLSSLELGDSALYFCASSAGGGSGVGIQYFGAGTRLSVL.

The genes are TRBV5-6 and TRBJ1-1; a possible D gene is TRBD1 (5 bases). The CDR3 runs to 18 residues. Trimming shortened V by 1 base and J by 1 base, and 20 bases separated the two germline ends. Germline lookup yields CDR1 SGHDT and CDR2 YYEEEE. CDR3 bases: TGTGCCAGCAGCTTGCCCCGGGACCGGATCGTGAGGAACACTGAAGCTTTCTTT. Residues: CASSLPRDRIVRNTEAFF.

The chain couples TRBV5-4 to TRBJ2-3, with TRBD1 matching over 7 bases. CDR1 and CDR2 from the germline V gene are SGHNT and YYREEE (reference sequence). V dropped 5 bases and J dropped 3; count of bases not matched to a gene: 9. The CDR3 is 15 residues long. CDR3: CASSFDRVVTDTQYF. The CDR3 nucleotides are TGTGCCAGCAGTTTCGACAGGGTAGTAACAGATACGCAGTATTTT.

The rearrangement links TRBV28 to TRBJ2-1; 8 bases fit TRBD2. V lost 3 bases to trimming and J lost 3 bases; unmatched junction nucleotides: 7. The CDR3 loop spans 16 amino acids. From germline, CDR1 is MDHEN and CDR2 SYDVKM. The CDR3 sequence: CASSFSGLAGYNEQFF. CDR3 nucleotide sequence: TGTGCCAGCAGTTTTTCAGGGCTAGCGGGCTACAATGAGCAGTTCTTC.

In its sample, this clone was seen once. The rearrangement uses TRBV4-1 and TRBJ1-1; no definite D call. V was shortened by 1 base and J by 4 bases, with 7 bases between the two germline ends. Germline CDR1 reads MGHRA; CDR2 reads YSYEKL. This CDR3 contains 13 residues. The CDR3 here is CASSQGQGTEAFF. CDR3 nucleotides: TGCGCCAGCAGCCAAGGACAAGGCACTGAAGCTTTCTTT.

This chain joins TRBV10-1 and TRBJ2-7; D remains ambiguous. Trimming took 4 bases from V and 5 from J, leaving 9 bases between them. Germline V gives CDR1 WNHNN, CDR2 SYGVQD (reference sequence). This CDR3 is 12 amino acids long. The CDR3 nucleotides read TGCGCCAGCAGTGCTGGGCTTCACGAGCAGTACTTC. Residues: CASSAGLHEQYF.

This chain uses TRBV12-3 or TRBV12-4 with TRBJ2-7, with D unclear. Trimming removed 5 bases at V and 5 bases at J, with 13 bases between. The CDR3 covers 13 residues. In nucleotides, the CDR3 is TGTGCCAGCAGTCTTCCGGCCTACCACGAGCAGTACTTC. It translates to CASSLPAYHEQYF.

The chain joins TRBV18 to TRBJ1-1; no clear D gene. CDR3 length: 14 residues. CDR1 and CDR2 from the germline V gene are KGHSH and LQKENI. Trimming took 5 bases from V and 4 from J, leaving 14 bases between them. The CDR3: CASSTTRASTEAFF. In DNA form, the CDR3 reads TGTGCCAGCTCAACTACCCGGGCCAGCACTGAAGCTTTCTTT.

Comments on this clone: The same CDR3 also results from other DNA sequences found in this sample. V is TRBV29-1 and J is TRBJ1-1; the match to TRBD1 covers 8 bases. The V gene end was trimmed by 7 bases and the J gene end by 1 base; junction bases not matched to a gene: 5. This CDR3 comprises 13 residues. Germline CDR1 and CDR2: SQVTM and ANQGSEA. The CDR3, as DNA: TGCAGCGCCGGGACAGGCGGGAACACTGAAGCTTTCTTT. Residues: CSAGTGGNTEAFF. Drawing the rest from reference TRBV29-1 and TRBJ1-1, the complete variable domain is SAVISQKPSRDICQRGTSLTIQCQVDSQVTMMFWYRQQPGQSLTLIATANQGSEATYESGFVIDKFPISRPNLTFSTLTVSNMSPEDSSIYLCSAGTGGNTEAFFGQGTRLTVV.